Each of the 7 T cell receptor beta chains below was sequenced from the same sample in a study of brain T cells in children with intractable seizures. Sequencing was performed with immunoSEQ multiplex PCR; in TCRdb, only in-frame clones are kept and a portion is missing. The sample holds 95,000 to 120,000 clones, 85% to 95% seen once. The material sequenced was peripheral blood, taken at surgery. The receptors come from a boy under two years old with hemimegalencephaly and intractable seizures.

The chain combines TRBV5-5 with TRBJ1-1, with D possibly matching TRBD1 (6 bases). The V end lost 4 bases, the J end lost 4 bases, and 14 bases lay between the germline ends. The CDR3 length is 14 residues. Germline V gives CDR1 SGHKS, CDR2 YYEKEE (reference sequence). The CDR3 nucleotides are TGTGCCAGCAGCCCGGAACAGGGTGGCACTGAAGCTTTCTTT. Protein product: CASSPEQGGTEAFF.

DNA of the CDR3: TGTGCCAGCTCACCAAGGGGACGCACCACAGATACGCAGTATTTT. The encoded protein is CASSPRGRTTDTQYF. The rearrangement joins TRBV18 to TRBJ2-3, with D tentatively TRBD1 or TRBD2 (5 bases each). This CDR3 has 15 amino acids. Germline V gene sequence: CDR1 KGHSH, CDR2 LQKENI. Trimming shortened V by 2 bases and J by 2 bases, and 11 bases separated the two germline ends.

The CDR3 is CASSLSGNYEQYF. CDR3 nucleotide sequence: TGTGCCAGCAGCTTATCGGGAAACTACGAGCAGTACTTC. The chain uses TRBV7-2 and TRBJ2-7; maybe TRBD2 (5 bases). The germline CDR1 and CDR2 sequences are SGHTA and FQGNSA. V gave up 2 bases and J gave up 3 bases, with 8 bases separating them. The CDR3 has 13 residues.

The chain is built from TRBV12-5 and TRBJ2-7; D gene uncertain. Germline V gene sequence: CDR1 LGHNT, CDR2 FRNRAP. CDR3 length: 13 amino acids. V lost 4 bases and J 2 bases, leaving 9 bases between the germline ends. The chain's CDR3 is CASGSPLTYEQYF. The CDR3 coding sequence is TGTGCTAGTGGTTCCCCCCTTACCTACGAGCAGTACTTC. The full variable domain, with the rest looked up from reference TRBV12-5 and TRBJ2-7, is DARVTQTPRHKVTEMGQEVTMRCQPILGHNTVFWYRQTMMQGLELLAYFRNRAPLDDSGMPKDRFSAEMPDATLATLKIQPSEPRDSAVYFCASGSPLTYEQYFGPGTRLTVT.

The CDR3 loop reads CASSLNWEGQVNTGELFF. CDR3 nucleotide sequence: TGTGCCAGCAGCTTAAATTGGGAGGGACAGGTTAACACCGGGGAGCTGTTTTTT. The chain recombines TRBV13 with TRBJ2-2, with D perhaps TRBD1 (8 bases). Trimming pared 2 bases from V and 2 bases from J, leaving 18 bases between. The CDR3 is 18 residues long. The germline gives CDR1 PRHDT, CDR2 FYEKMQ (reference sequence).

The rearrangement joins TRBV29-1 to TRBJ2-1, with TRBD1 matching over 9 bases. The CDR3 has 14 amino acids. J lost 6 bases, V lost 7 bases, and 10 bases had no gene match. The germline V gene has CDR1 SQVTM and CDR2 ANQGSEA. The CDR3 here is CSAHSGTGSNEQFF. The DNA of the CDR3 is TGCAGCGCCCACTCCGGGACAGGGTCCAATGAGCAGTTCTTC.

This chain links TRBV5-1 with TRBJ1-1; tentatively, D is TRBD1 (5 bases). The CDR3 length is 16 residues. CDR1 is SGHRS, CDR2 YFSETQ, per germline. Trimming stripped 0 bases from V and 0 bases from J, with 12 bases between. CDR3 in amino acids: CASSLGVGLVNTEAFF. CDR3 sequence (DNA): TGCGCCAGCAGCTTGGGTGTGGGGCTGGTGAACACTGAAGCTTTCTTT. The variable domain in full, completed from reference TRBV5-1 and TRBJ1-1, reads KAGVTQTPRYLIKTRGQQVTLSCSPISGHRSVSWYQQTPGQGLQFLFEYFSETQRNKGNFPGRFSGRQFSNSRSEMNVSTLELGDSALYLCASSLGVGLVNTEAFFGQGTRLTVV.